These 7 T cell receptor beta chains were all obtained from the same sample, sequenced in a study of shared clonotypes between healthy human individuals (TCRdb year 2020). The method was the immunoSEQ multiplex PCR assay. The table was pulled from immuneACCESS by TCRdb, which kept in-frame rearrangements only. Such tables lose some clones; where checked, under half of the loss comes from unresolved V genes, and the rest has no known cause. Recorded for this sample are about 500,000 clones; approximately 77% of them occurred a single time. Around 12% of the sample is held by the ten biggest clonotypes. The sequenced sample consisted of PBMCs. These receptors all come from a woman aged 35 to 49 in good health. Some clones in this sample may be carry-over from other donors' samples.

For this clone: Its ends do not fully match the called genes, so a read error is possible. The chain couples TRBV27 to TRBJ2-7, with D tentatively TRBD1 (6 bases). This CDR3 is built from 15 residues. From germline, CDR1 is MNHEY and CDR2 SMNVEV (reference sequence). The CDR3 DNA reads TGTGCCAGCAGTCTATCGACAGGTCCGGGATACGAGCAGTACTTC. This translates into CASSLSTGPGYEQYF.

A few counts support this clone. This likely reflects a read error, since a far larger clone is one base away. The V and J genes are TRBV30 and TRBJ2-7, with 7 nucleotides matching TRBD1. This CDR3 is 12 amino acids long. Germline CDR1 is GTSNPN and CDR2 is SVGIG (reference sequence). The CDR3 sequence: CAWHNRGYGQYF. DNA for the CDR3: TGTGCCTGGCATAACAGGGGCTACGGGCAGTACTTC.

This chain joins TRBV29-1 and TRBJ2-1; D is perhaps TRBD1 or TRBD2 (5 bases each). This CDR3 region has 14 residues. V was trimmed by 3 bases and J by 0 bases, leaving 9 bases between them. Germline loops: CDR1 SQVTM, CDR2 ANQGSEA. Here the CDR3 reads CSVEGPSSYNEQFF. DNA of the CDR3: TGCAGCGTTGAGGGACCGAGCTCCTACAATGAGCAGTTCTTC.

This clone occurred once. A much larger clone differs by one base, so this may be a read error. The V call is TRBV19, the J call TRBJ1-1; a weak D match, TRBD1 (6 bases). V lost 5 bases and J 0 bases, leaving 13 bases between the germline ends. The CDR3 totals 15 residues. CDR1 is LNHDA, CDR2 SQIVND, per germline (reference sequence). The CDR3 DNA is TGTGCCAGTAGTCCGGGGGGGCGGATGAACACTGAAGCTTTCTTT. Its translation: CASSPGGRMNTEAFF.

The rearrangement joins TRBV6-5 to TRBJ2-5, with 14 bases identical to TRBD2. V was clipped by 2 bases and J by 4 bases; unmatched bases: 0. CDR1 and CDR2 from the germline V gene are MNHEY and SVGAGI. This CDR3 is 15 amino acids long. CDR3 sequence (DNA): TGTGCCAGCAGTTACGGGACTAGCGGGAGAGAGACCCAGTACTTC. It translates to CASSYGTSGRETQYF.

The rearrangement joins TRBV5-4 to TRBJ2-7; D perhaps matches TRBD1 (6 bases). Looked up from germline, CDR1 is SGHNT and CDR2 is YYREEE (reference sequence). Trimming removed 4 bases at V and 1 base at J, with 15 bases between. The CDR3 has 15 residues. The CDR3 is CASSEMSGESYEQYF. The DNA for the CDR3 is TGTGCCAGCAGCGAGATGTCAGGGGAATCCTACGAGCAGTACTTC.

The genes are TRBV5-1 and TRBJ2-7; 8 positions match TRBD1. CDR1 is SGHRS and CDR2 is YFSETQ in the germline V gene. Trimming removed 4 bases from V and 1 base from J; junction bases left unmatched: 4. The CDR3 contains 14 residues. The DNA for the CDR3 is TGCGCCAGCAGCCTGGACAGGGAATCCTACGAGCAGTACTTC. Its translation: CASSLDRESYEQYF.